These T cell receptor beta chains were read from a single sample in a study of early T cells in non-severe SARS-CoV-2 infection. TCRdb called the 5' RACE reads again in MiXCR, with one record for every CDR3 protein. The sample contains around 50,000 distinct CDR3 sequences, around 6% of which appear only once. Sequenced material: whole blood. The receptors come from an adult who was a healthcare worker with PCR-confirmed SARS-CoV-2 infection or an uninfected control (not recorded which). Both conserved end residues are part of each CDR3. Fields, in order: V gene, J gene, CDR3 protein.

V gene: TRBV9; J gene: TRBJ1-5; CDR3 protein: CASSGTGHNQPQHF
V gene: TRBV6-6; J gene: TRBJ2-5; CDR3 protein: CASISVHRGAETQYF
V gene: TRBV2; J gene: TRBJ2-1; CDR3 protein: CASIPSGSYNEQFF
V gene: TRBV27; J gene: TRBJ1-5; CDR3 protein: CASSSFYRGIYQPQHF
V gene: TRBV7-9; J gene: TRBJ1-1; CDR3 protein: CASSLAARNTEAFF
V gene: TRBV29-1; J gene: TRBJ1-2; CDR3 protein: CSVGTGGRYGYTF
V gene: TRBV11-2; J gene: TRBJ1-1; CDR3 protein: CASRGEENTEAFF
V gene: TRBV6-5; J gene: TRBJ2-7; CDR3 protein: CASSREAPSSYEQYF
V gene: TRBV7-8; J gene: TRBJ2-7; CDR3 protein: CASSPILAGPYEQYF
V gene: TRBV25-1; J gene: TRBJ2-2; CDR3 protein: CASSEWREEVGELFF
V gene: TRBV6-6; J gene: TRBJ1-2; CDR3 protein: CASRDRTGANYGYTF
V gene: TRBV19; J gene: TRBJ1-5; CDR3 protein: CASSIGGGTVSNQPQHF
V gene: TRBV6-5; J gene: TRBJ2-7; CDR3 protein: CASRGTGGTVEQYF
V gene: TRBV10-2; J gene: TRBJ1-5; CDR3 protein: CASSSGSNNQPQHF
V gene: TRBV6-4; J gene: TRBJ1-3; CDR3 protein: CASSDFAGGPDGNTIYF
V gene: TRBV7-9; J gene: TRBJ1-2; CDR3 protein: CASSLASPNYGYTF
V gene: TRBV5-6; J gene: TRBJ1-2; CDR3 protein: CASRSGGPNYGYTF
V gene: TRBV19; J gene: TRBJ2-1; CDR3 protein: CASARGRSYNEQFF